A selection of T cell receptor beta chains follows, all from one sample in a study of T cell responses to AZD1222 COVID-19 vaccine. Measured with immunoSEQ multiplex PCR; TCRdb has only the in-frame clones, and not every one. The table lists about 84,000 clones, 87% of them singletons, with roughly 1.6% in the top ten. Here the sequenced sample was peripheral blood, taken on day 0 of AZD1222 vaccination. The source is an adult in good health. Both conserved end residues are part of each CDR3. Fields, in order: D gene, clone size, V gene, J gene, CDR3 protein, CDR3 DNA. The D gene is left open where the match is weak. Not all rows give a size; the values are once, few, many and, for expanded clones, a class.

.,.,TRBV27,TRBJ1-5,CASSLGGAQPQHF,TGTGCCAGCAGTTTGGGGGGGGCTCAGCCCCAGCATTTT
.,.,TRBV3-1/TRBV3-2,TRBJ2-3,CASSLMTDTQYF,TGTGCCAGCAGCCTGATGACAGATACGCAGTATTTT
TRBD1,.,TRBV5-4,TRBJ1-4,CASSLNPHDRVNEKLFF,TGTGCCAGCAGCCTGAACCCCCATGACAGGGTTAATGAAAAACTGTTTTTT
.,.,TRBV27,TRBJ2-2,CASSLIRTTSTGELFF,TGTGCCAGCAGTCTTATCAGGACTACGAGCACCGGGGAGCTGTTTTTT
.,.,TRBV11-2,TRBJ1-6,CASSLVTRREINHLHF,TGTGCCAGCAGCTTAGTAACTCGCAGGGAGATCAATCACCTCCACTTT
TRBD1,.,TRBV20-1,TRBJ2-7,CSARQGYEQYF,TGCAGTGCGCGACAGGGTTACGAGCAGTACTTC
.,.,TRBV19,TRBJ1-5,CASTLRDISPRGNQPQHF,TGTGCCAGTACCCTGAGGGACATTTCCCCGCGGGGCAATCAGCCCCAGCATTTT
.,.,TRBV7-3,TRBJ2-1,CASSLMRGNEQFF,TGTGCCAGCAGCTTAATGAGGGGCAATGAGCAGTTCTTC
.,.,TRBV6-5,TRBJ2-7,CASRGRDGRSYEQYF,TGTGCCAGCAGGGGCCGAGACGGACGCTCCTACGAGCAGTACTTC
.,few,TRBV4-2,TRBJ2-1,CASRPTEGGYNEQFF,TGTGCCAGCAGACCCACGGAGGGGGGGTACAATGAGCAGTTCTTC
TRBD2,.,TRBV9,TRBJ2-1,CASSAFGIAGTYNEQFF,TGTGCCAGCAGCGCATTCGGAATAGCGGGAACCTACAATGAGCAGTTCTTC
.,.,TRBV7-9,TRBJ1-3,CASRGYSGNTIYF,TGTGCCAGCAGGGGTTACTCTGGAAACACCATATATTTT
.,.,TRBV29-1,TRBJ1-1,CSVEWAANTEAFF,TGCAGCGTTGAATGGGCAGCGAACACTGAAGCTTTCTTT
.,.,TRBV7-8,TRBJ2-2,CASSTQGIGELFF,TGTGCCAGCAGCACCCAGGGGATCGGGGAGCTGTTTTTT
TRBD1,.,TRBV24-1,TRBJ1-1,CATSVGPGTAPMNTEAFF,TGTGCCACCAGTGTAGGTCCCGGGACAGCCCCTATGAACACTGAAGCTTTCTTT
.,.,TRBV5-4,TRBJ1-1,CASGGDGVLLNTEAFF,TGTGCCAGCGGGGGGGACGGTGTATTGTTGAACACTGAAGCTTTCTTT
.,once,TRBV18,TRBJ1-6,CASSPGDLRALHF,TGTGCCAGCTCACCAGGTGACCTCCGCGCCCTCCACTTT
TRBD1,.,TRBV13,TRBJ2-1,CASSSGGDEQFF,TGTGCCAGCAGCTCAGGGGGAGATGAGCAGTTCTTC
TRBD1,.,TRBV7-2,TRBJ1-2,CASSSYPGQRSKGYTF,TGTGCCAGCAGCTCATATCCGGGACAGCGGTCCAAGGGCTACACCTTC
.,.,TRBV7-2,TRBJ1-5,CASSFPTGNQPQHF,TGTGCCAGCAGCTTCCCGACAGGCAATCAGCCCCAGCATTTT
.,.,TRBV19,TRBJ1-5,CASRLDSTQPQHF,TGTGCCAGTAGATTGGACAGTACCCAGCCCCAGCATTTT
.,.,TRBV29-1,TRBJ1-5,CSVAGPGQPQHF,TGCAGCGTTGCGGGGCCCGGGCAGCCCCAGCATTTT
TRBD2,once,TRBV5-5,TRBJ2-2,CASSSPAGGSNTGELFF,TGTGCCAGCAGCTCCCCAGCGGGAGGGTCGAACACCGGGGAGCTGTTTTTT
TRBD2,.,TRBV4-1,TRBJ2-5,CASSQVAGGETQYF,TGCGCCAGCAGCCAAGTAGCGGGAGGGGAGACCCAGTACTTC
.,.,TRBV2,TRBJ2-2,CASSARPNTGELFF,TGTGCCAGCAGTGCTAGACCGAACACCGGGGAGCTGTTTTTT
.,.,TRBV19,TRBJ2-5,CASSGAIAQETQYF,TGTGCCAGTAGTGGGGCAATAGCTCAAGAGACCCAGTACTTC
.,.,TRBV9,TRBJ1-6,CASSVEAGNSPLHF,TGTGCCAGCAGCGTAGAAGCAGGGAATTCACCCCTCCACTTT
.,.,TRBV4-1,TRBJ2-1,CASSQVLVKAYNEQFF,TGCGCCAGCAGCCAAGTCCTGGTTAAAGCCTACAATGAGCAGTTCTTC
TRBD2,once,TRBV10-3,TRBJ2-1,CAISGGGRAPYNEQFF,TGTGCCATCAGTGGGGGAGGGAGGGCTCCCTACAATGAGCAGTTCTTC
TRBD1,once,TRBV5-1,TRBJ1-2,CASSEWTGNYGYTF,TGCGCCAGCAGCGAATGGACAGGGAACTATGGCTACACCTTC
TRBD1,.,TRBV5-5,TRBJ1-6,CASSLRQGDTSPLHF,TGTGCCAGCAGCTTGAGGCAGGGGGATACGTCACCCCTCCACTTT
.,few,TRBV13,TRBJ1-1,CASTIGPSDTEAFF,TGTGCCAGCACCATAGGGCCGTCCGACACTGAAGCTTTCTTT
.,.,TRBV19,TRBJ2-2,CASSIRAYTGELFF,TGTGCCAGTAGTATTCGGGCCTACACCGGGGAGCTGTTTTTT
TRBD2,.,TRBV7-2,TRBJ2-2,CASSLEGLAGGNTGELFF,TGTGCCAGCAGCTTAGAGGGACTAGCGGGAGGTAACACCGGGGAGCTGTTTTTT
.,.,TRBV6-5,TRBJ1-1,CASSSGPPNTEAFF,TGTGCCAGCAGCTCCGGGCCCCCGAACACTGAAGCTTTCTTT